The 2 T cell receptor beta chains given below trace back to one sample, sequenced in a study of Ad26.COV2.S vaccination and SARS-CoV-2 variants. The assay was immunoSEQ multiplex PCR, and TCRdb's table has in-frame clones only and misses some. The repertoire holds some 480,000 clones, roughly nine tenths seen once, with about 13% in the top ten. Treatment specified: 19 received Ad26.COV2.S at low or high dose, single or two shots; 5 received placebo; per-sample allocation not given. Day 63 after the first injection of vaccine or placebo was the sampling time. Sequences were derived from peripheral blood, sampled in a trial of Ad26.COV2.S vaccine versus placebo. These receptors all come from a person aged 18-65 years who received the Ad26.COV2.S COVID-19 vaccine or a placebo.

This rearrangement joins TRBV10-3 to TRBJ1-1; TRBD1 aligns across 8 bases. Germline CDR1 is ENHRY and CDR2 is SYGVKD. The CDR3 sequence is 12 residues long. J was trimmed by 11 bases and V by 6 bases; bases with no gene match: 8. CDR3 amino acids: CAISDRDRKAFF. CDR3 nucleotides: TGTGCCATCAGCGACCGGGACAGGAAGGCTTTCTTT.

The chain has TRBV27 and TRBJ2-2, with D possibly matching TRBD1 (6 bases). The CDR3 covers 14 residues. Germline-derived CDR1 and CDR2 are MNHEY and SMNVEV (reference sequence). The V and J ends lost 6 bases and 5 bases respectively, with 13 bases between them. The CDR3 here is CASSGIRGTGELFF. The CDR3 DNA reads TGTGCCAGCAGCGGTATCAGGGGAACCGGGGAGCTGTTTTTT.